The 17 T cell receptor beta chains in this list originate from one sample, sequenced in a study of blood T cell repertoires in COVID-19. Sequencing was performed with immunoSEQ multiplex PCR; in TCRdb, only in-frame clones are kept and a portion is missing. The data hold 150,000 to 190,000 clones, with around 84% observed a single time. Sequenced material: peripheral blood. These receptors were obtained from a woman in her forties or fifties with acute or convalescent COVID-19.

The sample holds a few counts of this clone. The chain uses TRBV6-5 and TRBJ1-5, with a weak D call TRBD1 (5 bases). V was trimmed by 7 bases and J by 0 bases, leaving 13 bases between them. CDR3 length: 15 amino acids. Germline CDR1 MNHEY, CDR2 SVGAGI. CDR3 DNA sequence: TGTGCCAGCACCATGGGGGGTTATAGCAATCAGCCCCAGCATTTT. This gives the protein CASTMGGYSNQPQHF.

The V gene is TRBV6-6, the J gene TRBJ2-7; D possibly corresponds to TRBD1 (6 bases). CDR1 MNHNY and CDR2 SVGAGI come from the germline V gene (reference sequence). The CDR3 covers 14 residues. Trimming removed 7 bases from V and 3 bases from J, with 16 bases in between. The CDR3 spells CASNLPDRGYEQYF. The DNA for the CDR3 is TGTGCCAGCAATCTGCCGGACAGAGGCTACGAGCAGTACTTC.

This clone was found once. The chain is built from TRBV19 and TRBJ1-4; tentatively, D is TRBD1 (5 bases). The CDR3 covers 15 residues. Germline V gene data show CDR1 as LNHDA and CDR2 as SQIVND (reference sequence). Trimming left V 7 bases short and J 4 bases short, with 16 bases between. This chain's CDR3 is CASTQSGGGNEKLFF. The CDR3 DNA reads TGTGCCAGTACCCAATCGGGGGGTGGTAATGAAAAACTGTTTTTT.

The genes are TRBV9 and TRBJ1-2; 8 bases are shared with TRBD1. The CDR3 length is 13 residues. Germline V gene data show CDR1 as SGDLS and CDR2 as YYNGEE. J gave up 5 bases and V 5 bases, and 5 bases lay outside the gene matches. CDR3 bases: TGTGCCAGCAGGGCAGGGGGCGGGTATGGCTACACCTTC. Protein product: CASRAGGGYGYTF.

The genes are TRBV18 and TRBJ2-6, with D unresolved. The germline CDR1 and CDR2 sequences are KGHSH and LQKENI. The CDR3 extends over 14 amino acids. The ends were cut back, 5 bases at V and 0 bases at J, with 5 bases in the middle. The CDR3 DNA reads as TGTGCCAGCTCATCGAGCTCTGGGGCCAACGTCCTGACTTTC. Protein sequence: CASSSSSGANVLTF.

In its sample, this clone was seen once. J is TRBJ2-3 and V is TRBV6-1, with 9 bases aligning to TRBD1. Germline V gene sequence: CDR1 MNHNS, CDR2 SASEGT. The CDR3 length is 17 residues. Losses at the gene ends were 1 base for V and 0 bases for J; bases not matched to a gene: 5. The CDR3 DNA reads TGTGCCAGCAGTGAAGGGGACAGGGTGGGGAGCACAGATACGCAGTATTTT. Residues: CASSEGDRVGSTDTQYF.

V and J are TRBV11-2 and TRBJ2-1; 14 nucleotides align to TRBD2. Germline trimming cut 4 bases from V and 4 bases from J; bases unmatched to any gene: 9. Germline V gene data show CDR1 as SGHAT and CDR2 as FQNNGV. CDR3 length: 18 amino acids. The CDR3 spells CASSSSGTSGGIYNEQFF. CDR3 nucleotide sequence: TGTGCCAGCAGCTCAAGCGGGACTAGCGGGGGCATATACAATGAGCAGTTCTTC.

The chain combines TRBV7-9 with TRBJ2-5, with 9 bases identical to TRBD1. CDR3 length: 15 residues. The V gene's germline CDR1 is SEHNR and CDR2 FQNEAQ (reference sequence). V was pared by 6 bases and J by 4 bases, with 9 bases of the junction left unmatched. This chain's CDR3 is CASRAEQGQGETQYF. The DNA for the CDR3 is TGTGCCAGCAGGGCGGAACAGGGACAGGGAGAGACCCAGTACTTC.

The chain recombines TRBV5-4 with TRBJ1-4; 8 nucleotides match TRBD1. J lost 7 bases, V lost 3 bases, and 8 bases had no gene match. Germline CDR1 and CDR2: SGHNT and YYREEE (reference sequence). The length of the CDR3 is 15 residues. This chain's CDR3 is CASSSLGQGPEKLFF. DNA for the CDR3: TGTGCCAGCAGCTCCCTCGGACAGGGACCTGAAAAACTGTTTTTT.

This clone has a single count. The DNA of the CDR3 is TGTGCCAGCAGTGGACTGGGACAGGCCTCCTACGAGCAGTACTTC. It codes for CASSGLGQASYEQYF. J is TRBJ2-7 and V is TRBV2, with 8 bases lining up with TRBD1. Per germline, CDR1 SNHLY and CDR2 FYNNEI. V shed 4 bases, J shed 0 bases, and the junction held 5 bases outside the gene matches. The CDR3 spans 15 residues.

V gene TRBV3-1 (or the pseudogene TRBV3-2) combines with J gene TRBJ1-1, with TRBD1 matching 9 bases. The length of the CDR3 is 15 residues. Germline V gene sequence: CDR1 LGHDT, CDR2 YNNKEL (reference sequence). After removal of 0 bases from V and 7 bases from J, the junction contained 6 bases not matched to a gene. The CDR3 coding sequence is TGTGCCAGCAGCCAAGATCCCCGACAGGGGGGTGAAGCTTTCTTT. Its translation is CASSQDPRQGGEAFF.

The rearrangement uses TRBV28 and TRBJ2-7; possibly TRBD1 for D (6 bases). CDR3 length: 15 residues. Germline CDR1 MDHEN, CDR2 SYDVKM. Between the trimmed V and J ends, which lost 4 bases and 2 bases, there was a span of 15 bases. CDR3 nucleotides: TGTGCCAGCAGTTCCCCCGGGACACCGACCTACGAGCAGTACTTC. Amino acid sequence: CASSSPGTPTYEQYF.

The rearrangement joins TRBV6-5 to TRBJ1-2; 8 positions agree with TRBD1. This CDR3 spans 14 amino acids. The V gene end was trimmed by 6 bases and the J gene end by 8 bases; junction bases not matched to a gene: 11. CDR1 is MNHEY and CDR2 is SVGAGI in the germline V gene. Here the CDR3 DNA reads TGTGCCAGCAGCGAGAGGACAGGGATGGGAGGCTACACCTTC. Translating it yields CASSERTGMGGYTF.

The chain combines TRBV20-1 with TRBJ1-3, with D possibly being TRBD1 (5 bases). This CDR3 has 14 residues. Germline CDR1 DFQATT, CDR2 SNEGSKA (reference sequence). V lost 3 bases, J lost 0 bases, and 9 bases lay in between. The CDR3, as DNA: TGCAGTGCTAGTAAACAGGTCTCTGGAAACACCATATATTTT. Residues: CSASKQVSGNTIYF.

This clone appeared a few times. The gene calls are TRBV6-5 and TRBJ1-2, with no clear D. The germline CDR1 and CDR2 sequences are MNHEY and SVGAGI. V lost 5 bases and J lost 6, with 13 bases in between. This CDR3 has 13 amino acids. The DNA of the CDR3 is TGTGCCAGCAGTACGAATGGAGGCAATGGCTACACCTTC. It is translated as CASSTNGGNGYTF.

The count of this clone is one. CDR3 protein: CASSLSQPAYYGYTF. CDR3 DNA sequence: TGTGCCAGCAGTTTATCACAGCCTGCGTACTATGGCTACACCTTC. The chain has TRBV27 and TRBJ1-2; no reliable D call. The V gene's germline CDR1 is MNHEY and CDR2 SMNVEV (reference sequence). The V end was cut by 0 bases, the J end by 3 bases, with 11 bases between. This CDR3 is built from 15 residues.

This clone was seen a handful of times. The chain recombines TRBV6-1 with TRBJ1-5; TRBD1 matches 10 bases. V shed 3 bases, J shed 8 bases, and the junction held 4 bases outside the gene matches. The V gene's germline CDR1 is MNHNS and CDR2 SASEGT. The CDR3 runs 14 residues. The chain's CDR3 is CASSEGTGAKPQHF. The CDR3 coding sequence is TGTGCCAGCAGTGAGGGGACAGGGGCAAAGCCCCAGCATTTT.